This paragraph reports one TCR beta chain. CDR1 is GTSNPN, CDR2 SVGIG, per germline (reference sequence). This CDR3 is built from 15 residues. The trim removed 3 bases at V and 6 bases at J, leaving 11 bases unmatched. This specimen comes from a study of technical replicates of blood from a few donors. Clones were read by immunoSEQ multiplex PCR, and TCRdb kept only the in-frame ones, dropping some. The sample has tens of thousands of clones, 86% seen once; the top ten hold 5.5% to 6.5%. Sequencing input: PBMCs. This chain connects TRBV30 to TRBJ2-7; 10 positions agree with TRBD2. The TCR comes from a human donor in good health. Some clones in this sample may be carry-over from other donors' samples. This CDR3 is CAWRGLAGALGEQYF. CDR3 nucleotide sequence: TGTGCCTGGAGGGGCCTAGCGGGAGCCTTGGGCGAGCAGTACTTC.